Presented here are 18 T cell receptor beta chains from one specimen sequenced in a study of T cells in Graves' hyperthyroidism and ophthalmopathy. RNA transcripts yielded amplified TCR beta CDR3 regions. With the HTBI primer set, the TCR CDR3 went through a first round of RT-PCR. Using its own MiXCR run on the multiplex PCR reads, TCRdb lists one record per CDR3 protein. The repertoire holds about 840,000 distinct CDR3 sequences, 38% seen once, with 7.5% to 9.5% in the top ten. Material for sequencing was blood. The receptors stem from a man aged 18 to 30 with Graves' hyperthyroidism.

A few counts support this clonotype. This sequence joins TRBV15 and TRBJ2-7, with a tentative D call TRBD2 (5 bases). From germline, CDR1 is LNHNV and CDR2 YYDKDF (reference sequence). V was trimmed by 3 bases and J by 7 bases, leaving 10 bases between them. This CDR3 contains 12 residues. Written as DNA, the CDR3 is TGTGCCACCAGCAGTGTTCCGGGAGAGCAGTACTTC. Protein sequence: CATSSVPGEQYF.

This clonotype turned up a few times. The rearrangement joins TRBV6-5 to TRBJ2-5; maybe TRBD1 (5 bases). The V gene lost 2 bases and the J gene lost 6 bases, with 7 bases spanning the gap. Per germline, CDR1 MNHEY and CDR2 SVGAGI. The CDR3 covers 12 residues. The CDR3 nucleotides are TGTGCCAGCAGTTACAGGGGCCAGACCCAGTACTTC. It translates to CASSYRGQTQYF.

The chain combines TRBV29-1 with TRBJ1-1, with 9 bases lining up with TRBD1. With 8 bases clipped from V and 7 bases from J, the junction kept 11 bases outside the gene matches. CDR1 is SQVTM and CDR2 is ANQGSEA in the germline V gene. This CDR3 is 13 amino acids long. CDR3 nucleotide sequence: TGCAGCAGTTTCAGGGGACAGGGTGGTGAAGCTTTCTTT. It translates to CSSFRGQGGEAFF.

The sample holds many counts of this clonotype. J is TRBJ2-7 and V is TRBV29-1; 8 nucleotides match TRBD1. The V gene end was trimmed by 6 bases and the J gene end by 6 bases; junction bases not matched to a gene: 16. This CDR3 has 15 residues. Germline V lookup: CDR1 SQVTM, CDR2 ANQGSEA. CDR3 residues: CSVTDRRTGFGEQYF. The CDR3, as DNA: TGCAGCGTCACCGACCGCCGGACAGGGTTCGGCGAGCAGTACTTC.

The sample holds a few counts of this clonotype. The junction departs from germline at one end; a sequencing error may be responsible. The CDR3 loop reads CASSPTSGSNTGELFF. The CDR3 nucleotides read TGTGCTAGCAGCCCGACTAGCGGGTCGAACACCGGGGAGCTGTTTTTT. The V call is TRBV2, the J call TRBJ2-2; TRBD2 aligns across 10 bases. CDR3 size: 16 residues. Per the germline V gene, CDR1 is SNHLY and CDR2 is FYNNEI. Complete variable domain (other parts from reference TRBV2 and TRBJ2-2): EPEVTQTPSHQVTQMGQEVILRCVPISNHLYFYWYRQILGQKVEFLVSFYNNEISEKSEIFDDQFSVERPDGSNFTLKIRSTKLEDSAMYFCASSPTSGSNTGELFFGEGSRLTVL.

On this clonotype itself: At one boundary the junction diverges from the germline segment, which might be a read error. The CDR3 loop reads CVSSLELNTGELFF. The CDR3 region has the DNA TGTGTCAGCAGCTTAGAGCTTAACACCGGGGAGCTGTTTTTT. This rearrangement joins TRBV7-9 to TRBJ2-2; D is undetermined. CDR1 and CDR2 (germline): SEHNR, FQNEAQ (reference sequence). CDR3 length: 14 amino acids.

This clonotype was recorded many times. The chain couples TRBV9 to TRBJ2-7; weak D call: TRBD1 (6 bases). Germline V lookup: CDR1 SGDLS, CDR2 YYNGEE. This CDR3 has 13 residues. Trimming cost V 4 bases and J 5 bases, with 13 bases left between them. The CDR3 sequence: CASSHPPGDEQYF. In nucleotides, the CDR3 is TGTGCCAGCAGCCACCCTCCAGGGGACGAGCAGTACTTC.

CDR3: CATSREDRGRYEQYF. As DNA, the CDR3 is TGTGCCACCAGCAGAGAAGACAGGGGCAGGTACGAGCAGTACTTC. The chain links TRBV15 to TRBJ2-7; TRBD1 matches 8 bases. CDR3 size: 15 residues. The trim removed 0 bases at V and 4 bases at J, leaving 5 bases unmatched. CDR1 and CDR2 (germline): LNHNV, YYDKDF (reference sequence). Variable domain in full (rest from reference TRBV15 and TRBJ2-7): DAMVIQNPRYQVTQFGKPVTLSCSQTLNHNVMYWYQQKSSQAPKLLFHYYDKDFNNEADTPDNFQSRRPNTSFCFLDIRSPGLGDTAMYLCATSREDRGRYEQYFGPGTRLTVT.

The chain is built from TRBV20-1 and TRBJ2-6, with D unclear. The CDR3 extends over 15 amino acids. Between the trimmed V and J ends, which lost 5 bases and 0 bases, there was a span of 11 bases. Germline V gene data show CDR1 as DFQATT and CDR2 as SNEGSKA (reference sequence). In nucleotides, the CDR3 is TGCAGTGCTGTTCCAGGCGTCTCTGGGGCCAACGTCCTGACTTTC. This codes for CSAVPGVSGANVLTF.

The genes are TRBV6-5 and TRBJ1-5; the match to TRBD1 covers 7 bases. Germline CDR1 is MNHEY and CDR2 is SVGAGI. This CDR3 region has 15 residues. J gave up 1 base and V 5 bases, and 5 bases lay outside the gene matches. CDR3 coding DNA: TGTGCCAGCAGTGAAGACAGGGCAAGCAATCAGCCCCAGCATTTT. Translating gives CASSEDRASNQPQHF.

In its sample, this clonotype was seen many times. This sequence joins TRBV29-1 and TRBJ2-7; no firm D call. The CDR3 totals 12 residues. V lost 6 bases, J lost 0 bases, and 9 bases lay in between. Germline V gene data show CDR1 as SQVTM and CDR2 as ANQGSEA. CDR3 in amino acids: CSVRSDSYEQYF. For the CDR3, the DNA is TGCAGCGTCCGGAGCGACTCCTACGAGCAGTACTTC.

The rearrangement joins TRBV10-3 to TRBJ1-1, with unresolved D. CDR1 is ENHRY, CDR2 SYGVKD, per germline. The CDR3 covers 15 residues. Between the trimmed V and J ends, which lost 2 bases and 0 bases, there was a span of 10 bases. In DNA, the CDR3 is TGTGCCATCAGTGAGATGGCCGGGGTGAACACTGAAGCTTTCTTT. Protein product: CAISEMAGVNTEAFF.

This clonotype appeared once. This chain joins TRBV6-1 and TRBJ1-5; D is ambiguous. V was clipped by 5 bases and J by 7 bases, with 12 bases between them. Per the germline V gene, CDR1 is MNHNS and CDR2 is SASEGT. The CDR3 contains 13 residues. The CDR3 coding sequence is TGTGCCAGCAGTCCCGGGGTTTTCCAGCCCCAGCATTTT. This gives the protein CASSPGVFQPQHF.

A few counts support this clonotype. The rearrangement links TRBV4-1 to TRBJ1-4; maybe TRBD1 (5 bases). This CDR3 comprises 14 residues. Germline V lookup: CDR1 MGHRA, CDR2 YSYEKL. The ends were cut back, 0 bases at V and 8 bases at J, with 10 bases in the middle. The chain's CDR3 is CASSQDGGAEKLFF. As DNA, the CDR3 is TGCGCCAGCAGCCAAGATGGCGGGGCAGAAAAACTGTTTTTT.

J is TRBJ1-5 and V is TRBV6-5; D is undetermined. Trimming left V 4 bases short and J 3 bases short, with 13 bases between. This CDR3 is 15 amino acids long. From germline, CDR1 is MNHEY and CDR2 SVGAGI. DNA for the CDR3: TGTGCCAGCAGTTCCTCGGACGGAATCAATCAGCCCCAGCATTTT. Protein product: CASSSSDGINQPQHF.

This clonotype has a count of ten or more. V gene TRBV29-1 combines with J gene TRBJ1-1, with TRBD1 as a possible D gene (5 bases). Trimming shortened V by 5 bases and J by 1 base, and 8 bases separated the two germline ends. The germline V gene encodes CDR1 SQVTM and CDR2 ANQGSEA. The CDR3 is 12 amino acids. CDR3 nucleotides: TGCAGCGTTTGTACAGGGAACACTGAAGCTTTCTTT. Protein product: CSVCTGNTEAFF.

The chain is built from TRBV25-1 and TRBJ1-2; a possible D gene is TRBD1 (5 bases). The V end was cut by 8 bases, the J end by 4 bases, with 17 bases between. The germline CDR1 and CDR2 sequences are MGHDK and SYGVNS. The CDR3 runs to 14 residues. The CDR3 spells CASLDPAGTYGYTF. In DNA, the CDR3 is TGTGCCAGCTTAGATCCGGCAGGGACCTATGGCTACACCTTC.

This clonotype was counted a few times. CDR3 amino acids: CASTPTGVWGGVNTEAFF. The CDR3 nucleotides read TGTGCCAGTACTCCAACGGGGGTCTGGGGTGGCGTGAACACTGAAGCTTTCTTT. The chain combines TRBV19 with TRBJ1-1; perhaps TRBD1 as D (5 bases). Germline V gene data show CDR1 as LNHDA and CDR2 as SQIVND (reference sequence). CDR3 size: 18 residues. With 7 bases removed from V and 0 bases from J, the gap between germline ends came to 24 bases. Supplemented by reference TRBV19 and TRBJ1-1, the full variable domain reads DGGITQSPKYLFRKEGQNVTLSCEQNLNHDAMYWYRQDPGQGLRLIYYSQIVNDFQKGDIAEGYSVSREKKESFPLTVTSAQKNPTAFYLCASTPTGVWGGVNTEAFFGQGTRLTVV.